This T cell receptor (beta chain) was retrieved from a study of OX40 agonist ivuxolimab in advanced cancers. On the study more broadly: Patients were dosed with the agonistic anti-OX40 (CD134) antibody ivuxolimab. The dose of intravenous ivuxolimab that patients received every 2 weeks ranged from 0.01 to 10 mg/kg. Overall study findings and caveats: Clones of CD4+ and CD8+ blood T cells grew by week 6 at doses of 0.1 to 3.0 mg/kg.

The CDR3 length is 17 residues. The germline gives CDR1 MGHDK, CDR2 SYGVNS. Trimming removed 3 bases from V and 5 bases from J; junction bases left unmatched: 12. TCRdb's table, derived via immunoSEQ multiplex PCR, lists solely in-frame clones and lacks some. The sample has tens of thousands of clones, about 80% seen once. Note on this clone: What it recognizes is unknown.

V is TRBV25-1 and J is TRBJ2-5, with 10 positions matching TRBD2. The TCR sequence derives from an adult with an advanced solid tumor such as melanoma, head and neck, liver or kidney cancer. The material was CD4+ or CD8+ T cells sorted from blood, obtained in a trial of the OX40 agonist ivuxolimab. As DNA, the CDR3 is TGTGCCAGCAGTGAGAGGGAGCGGGGGGGCCTGGGGGAGACCCAGTACTTC. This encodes CASSERERGGLGETQYF.